This T cell receptor (beta chain) was sequenced in a study of Ad26.COV2.S vaccination and SARS-CoV-2 variants. Treatment: roughly 20 received Ad26.COV2.S at low or high dose, single or two shots; five or six received placebo; per-sample allocation not given. Sample collection was performed on day 63 after the first vaccine or placebo injection. An adult donor aged 18-55 years was enrolled in Boston. This table comes from immunoSEQ multiplex PCR, and its TCRdb copy is limited to in-frame clones, with some not included. The sample holds some 300,000 clones, around 85% seen once. Trimming removed 4 bases from V and 4 bases from J, with 8 bases in between. The CDR3 is made up of 12 amino acids. Germline CDR1 SGHNT, CDR2 YYREEE (reference sequence).

Sequencing used peripheral blood, obtained in a trial of Ad26.COV2.S vaccine versus placebo. This receptor was taken from a person between 18 and 65 years old who received the Ad26.COV2.S COVID-19 vaccine or a placebo. The rearrangement uses TRBV5-4 and TRBJ1-1; D is undetermined. The DNA for the CDR3 is TGTGCCAGCAGCATAGGACGCACTGAAGCTTTCTTT. Amino acid sequence: CASSIGRTEAFF. Drawing the rest from reference TRBV5-4 and TRBJ1-1, the complete variable domain is ETGVTQSPTHLIKTRGQQVTLRCSSQSGHNTVSWYQQALGQGPQFIFQYYREEENGRGNFPPRFSGLQFPNYSSELNVNALELDDSALYLCASSIGRTEAFFGQGTRLTVV.